Each of the 21 T cell receptor beta chains below was sequenced from the same sample in a study of T cell repertoires in cytomegalovirus infection. These receptors have no identified antigens. A single record per CDR3 protein comes from TCRdb applying MiXCR to the reads. The data show under 350,000 distinct CDR3 sequences, less than 25% seen once. The material sequenced was cultured PBMCs, taken from culture after CMV antigen stimulation. Receptors originate from a human donor in good health (CMV status not recorded). Some clones in this sample may be carry-over from other donors' samples.

J is TRBJ2-1 and V is TRBV6-5, with TRBD2 matching over 10 bases. Per germline, CDR1 MNHEY and CDR2 SVGAGI. This CDR3 comprises 15 residues. The J segment lost 2 bases and the V segment lost 6 bases, leaving 4 bases of the junction unmatched. CDR3 protein: CASRGTSATYNEQFF. The CDR3 coding sequence is TGTGCCAGCAGGGGGACTAGCGCCACCTACAATGAGCAGTTCTTC.

There are many counts of this clonotype. This chain's CDR3 is CASSPGGLQPQHF. In DNA form, the CDR3 reads TGTGCCAGCAGCCCGGGGGGCCTTCAGCCCCAGCATTTT. V gene TRBV7-9 combines with J gene TRBJ1-5; D is perhaps TRBD1 (6 bases). The germline CDR1 and CDR2 sequences are SEHNR and FQNEAQ (reference sequence). V was clipped by 5 bases and J by 6 bases, with 11 bases between them. This CDR3 spans 13 amino acids.

This clonotype was detected only a few times. The chain uses TRBV6-2 or TRBV6-3 and TRBJ1-1, with D maybe TRBD1 (6 bases). Germline lookup yields CDR1 MNHEY and CDR2 SVGEGT. CDR3 length equals 16 residues. V was pared by 6 bases and J by 5 bases, with 22 bases between. The CDR3 DNA follows: TGTGCCAGCAGGCGGGGGGCGTCGCTTTGGGTGACTGAAGCTTTCTTT. This encodes CASRRGASLWVTEAFF.

This clonotype showed up just once. The chain has TRBV5-3 and TRBJ2-7; 7 bases line up with TRBD2. TRBV5-3 qualifies as an ORF whose function is uncertain. CDR3 length equals 15 residues. CDR3 region: CASSLASGMPYEQYV. In DNA, the CDR3 is TGTGCCAGCAGCTTAGCTAGCGGCATGCCTTACGAGCAGTACGTC.

This chain connects TRBV12-3 or TRBV12-4 to TRBJ1-4, with D maybe TRBD1 (5 bases). Trimming removed 6 bases from V and 8 bases from J, with 10 bases in between. The CDR3 contains 12 residues. CDR3 loop: CASRGGGEKLFF. For the CDR3, the DNA is TGTGCCAGCAGGGGTGGGGGGGAAAAACTGTTTTTT.

Points on this clonotype: Just one base apart from a much larger clone, this may be a read error. Likely a read error: the CDR3 ends without its conserved phenylalanine or tryptophan. This chain connects TRBV6-6 to TRBJ2-1, with 11 bases identical to TRBD2. There are 15 residues in the CDR3. The J segment lost 7 bases and the V segment lost 8 bases, leaving 10 bases of the junction unmatched. Germline CDR1 MNHNY, CDR2 SVGAGI (reference sequence). CDR3 DNA: TGTGCCAGCGGACAACTAGCGGGAGATCGAAATGAGCAGTTCCTC. Translating gives CASGQLAGDRNEQFL.

This clonotype occurred many times. The chain links TRBV7-9 to TRBJ1-6; D is unclear. Germline V gene data show CDR1 as SEHNR and CDR2 as FQNEAQ (reference sequence). CDR3 size: 18 residues. Trimming shortened V by 7 bases and J by 0 bases, and 19 bases separated the two germline ends. The CDR3 is CASTTVGPMYSYNSPLHF. The CDR3 nucleotides are TGTGCCAGCACCACGGTTGGACCGATGTACTCCTATAATTCACCCCTCCACTTT.

This clonotype was seen more than once but under ten times. The chain joins TRBV29-1 to TRBJ2-7, with a possible D match to TRBD2 (5 bases). Trimming left V 7 bases short and J 6 bases short, with 19 bases between. There are 13 residues in the CDR3. Germline V gene lookup returns CDR1 SQVTM and CDR2 ANQGSEA. CDR3: CSARDSRSGEQYV. CDR3 DNA sequence: TGCAGCGCCCGGGATTCCAGAAGCGGCGAGCAGTACGTC.

The V call is TRBV27, the J call TRBJ1-4; D gene ambiguous. The germline CDR1 and CDR2 sequences are MNHEY and SMNVEV (reference sequence). V was trimmed by 1 base and J by 5 bases, leaving 8 bases between them. CDR3 size: 14 residues. The CDR3, as DNA: TGTGCCAGCAGTTTATGGGCCGGGAATGAAAAACTGTTTTTT. Translating it yields CASSLWAGNEKLFF.

This clonotype was found a few times. CDR3 region: CASGGDSTRETQYF. In nucleotides, the CDR3 is TGTGCCAGCGGCGGGGACAGTACTAGGGAGACCCAGTACTTC. The chain recombines TRBV2 with TRBJ2-5; tentatively, D is TRBD1 (7 bases). The germline V gene has CDR1 SNHLY and CDR2 FYNNEI. The CDR3 contains 14 residues. V was cut by 8 bases and J by 5 bases, with 18 bases left in between. The variable domain in full, with the rest retrieved from reference TRBV2 and TRBJ2-5, is EPEVTQTPSHQVTQMGQEVILRCVPISNHLYFYWYRQILGQKVEFLVSFYNNEISEKSEIFDDQFSVERPDGSNFTLKIRSTKLEDSAMYFCASGGDSTRETQYFGPGTRLLVL.

The sample holds many counts of this clonotype. The chain couples TRBV7-2 to TRBJ1-1; D ambiguous. Deletions cut 1 base from V and 0 bases from J, with 6 bases between. CDR1 and CDR2 from the germline V gene are SGHTA and FQGNSA. The CDR3 is made up of 14 amino acids. Here the CDR3 DNA reads TGTGCCAGCAGCTTAGAGTACTTGAACACTGAAGCTTTCTTT. It encodes CASSLEYLNTEAFF.

The chain recombines TRBV7-9 with TRBJ2-1, with 8 bases that match TRBD2. With V trimmed by 1 base and J by 2 bases, 1 base remained unmatched. Germline V gives CDR1 SEHNR, CDR2 FQNEAQ (reference sequence). CDR3 length: 15 amino acids. DNA for the CDR3: TGTGCCAGCAGCTTAGACGGGAGGGCCTACAATGAGCAGTTCTTC. Its translation: CASSLDGRAYNEQFF.

There are many counts of this clonotype. The V and J genes are TRBV7-2 and TRBJ2-1; D may correspond to TRBD1 or TRBD2 (6 bases each). V shed 0 bases and J shed 8 bases, with 11 bases lying between them. The CDR3 is 14 residues long. The V gene's germline CDR1 is SGHTA and CDR2 FQGNSA. The CDR3 spells CASSLAGGGHEQFF. The DNA for the CDR3 is TGTGCCAGCAGCTTAGCAGGTGGGGGGCATGAGCAGTTCTTC.

This clonotype was observed a handful of times. The chain has TRBV7-9 and TRBJ2-2, with 9 bases identical to TRBD1. The CDR3 runs 15 residues. V shed 7 bases and J 5 bases; nucleotides not matched to a gene: 8. Germline CDR1 SEHNR, CDR2 FQNEAQ (reference sequence). CDR3 residues: CASNPDRGSTGELFF. The CDR3, as DNA: TGTGCCAGCAACCCGGACAGGGGCTCAACCGGGGAGCTGTTTTTT.

Many counts were recorded for this clonotype. The genes are TRBV27 and TRBJ2-2; unclear D gene. Germline V gives CDR1 MNHEY, CDR2 SMNVEV (reference sequence). V was trimmed by 3 bases and J by 5 bases, leaving 10 bases between them. The CDR3 is 14 residues long. The CDR3 reads CASSFVVPTGELFF. In DNA form, the CDR3 reads TGTGCCAGCAGTTTTGTGGTGCCAACCGGGGAGCTGTTTTTT.

This chain joins TRBV7-8 and TRBJ2-5; a possible D gene is TRBD2 (7 bases). Germline-derived CDR1 and CDR2 are SGHVS and FQNEAQ. The CDR3 contains 15 residues. V dropped 8 bases and J dropped 4 bases, with 20 bases sitting between them. This CDR3 is CASSPTPGGRETQYF. In DNA form, the CDR3 reads TGTGCCAGCTCCCCAACCCCCGGGGGGCGAGAGACCCAGTACTTC.

This rearrangement joins TRBV4-3 to TRBJ2-2; TRBD1 is a possible D gene (5 bases). The CDR3 sequence is 15 residues long. Per germline, CDR1 LGHNA and CDR2 YSLEER. V dropped 2 bases and J dropped 4 bases, with 11 bases sitting between them. The CDR3 coding sequence is TGCGCCAGCAGCCAACAGAATCAGGGCACCGGGGAGCTGTTTTTT. Translation gives CASSQQNQGTGELFF.

This clonotype showed up just a few times. V is TRBV19 and J is TRBJ2-1, with TRBD2 matching over 10 bases. V shed 5 bases, J shed 6 bases, and the junction held 7 bases outside the gene matches. The germline V gene has CDR1 LNHDA and CDR2 SQIVND (reference sequence). This CDR3 has 15 residues. CDR3 protein: CASSSTPSGSNEQFF. The CDR3 DNA reads as TGTGCCAGTAGTTCAACCCCTAGCGGGAGCAATGAGCAGTTCTTC. The full variable domain, with the rest looked up from reference TRBV19 and TRBJ2-1, is DGGITQSPKYLFRKEGQNVTLSCEQNLNHDAMYWYRQDPGQGLRLIYYSQIVNDFQKGDIAEGYSVSREKKESFPLTVTSAQKNPTAFYLCASSSTPSGSNEQFFGPGTRLTVL.

The chain joins TRBV12-5 to TRBJ2-3; D unclear. Trimming took 4 bases from V and 4 from J, leaving 6 bases between them. The CDR3 has 12 residues. Germline V CDR1 and CDR2: LGHNT, FRNRAP. In DNA, the CDR3 is TGTGCTAGTGGTTCGTCTTCAGATACGCAGTATTTT. Its protein product is CASGSSSDTQYF.

The sample holds a few counts of this clonotype. The chain recombines TRBV7-2 with TRBJ2-2; D not certain. V was cut by 6 bases and J by 5 bases, with 10 bases left in between. Germline V gene sequence: CDR1 SGHTA, CDR2 FQGNSA. CDR3 size: 13 residues. The CDR3 spells CASRPRHTGELFF. CDR3 bases: TGTGCCAGCAGGCCCCGGCATACCGGGGAGCTGTTTTTT.

This clonotype has only a few counts. The chain uses TRBV2 and TRBJ2-1; TRBD2 matches 9 bases. The V gene end was trimmed by 4 bases and the J gene end by 9 bases; junction bases not matched to a gene: 10. Germline V gives CDR1 SNHLY, CDR2 FYNNEI. This CDR3 is 15 amino acids long. The CDR3 here is CASSASAGGTAEQFF. In DNA form, the CDR3 reads TGTGCCAGCAGTGCTTCTGCGGGAGGGACGGCTGAGCAGTTCTTC.